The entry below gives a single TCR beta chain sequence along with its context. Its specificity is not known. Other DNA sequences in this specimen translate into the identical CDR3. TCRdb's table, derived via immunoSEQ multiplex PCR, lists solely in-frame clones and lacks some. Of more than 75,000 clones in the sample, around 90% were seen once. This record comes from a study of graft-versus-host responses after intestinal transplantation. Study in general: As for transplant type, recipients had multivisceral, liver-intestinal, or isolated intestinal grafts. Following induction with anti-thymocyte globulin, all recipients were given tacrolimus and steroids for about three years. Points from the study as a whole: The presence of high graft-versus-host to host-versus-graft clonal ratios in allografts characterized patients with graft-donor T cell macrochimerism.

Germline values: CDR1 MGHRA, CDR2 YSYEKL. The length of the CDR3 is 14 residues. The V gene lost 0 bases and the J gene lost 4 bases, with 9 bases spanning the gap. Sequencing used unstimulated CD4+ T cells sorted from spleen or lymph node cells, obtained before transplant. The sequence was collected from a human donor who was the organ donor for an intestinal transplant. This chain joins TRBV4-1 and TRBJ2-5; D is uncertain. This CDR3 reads CASSQEFSGETQYF. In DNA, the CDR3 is TGCGCCAGCAGCCAAGAGTTTTCGGGAGAGACCCAGTACTTC.